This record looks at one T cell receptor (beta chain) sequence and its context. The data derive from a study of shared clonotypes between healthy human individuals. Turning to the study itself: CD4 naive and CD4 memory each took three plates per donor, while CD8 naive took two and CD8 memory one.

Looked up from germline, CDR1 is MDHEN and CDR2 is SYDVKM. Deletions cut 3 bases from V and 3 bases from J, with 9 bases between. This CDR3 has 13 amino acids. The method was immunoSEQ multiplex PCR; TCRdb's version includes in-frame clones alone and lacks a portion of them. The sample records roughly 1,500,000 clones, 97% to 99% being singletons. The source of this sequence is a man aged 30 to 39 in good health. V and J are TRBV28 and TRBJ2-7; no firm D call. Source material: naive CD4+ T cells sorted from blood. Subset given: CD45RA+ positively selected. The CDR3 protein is CASSFTYYYEQYF. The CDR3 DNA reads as TGTGCCAGCAGTTTTACATACTACTACGAGCAGTACTTC.